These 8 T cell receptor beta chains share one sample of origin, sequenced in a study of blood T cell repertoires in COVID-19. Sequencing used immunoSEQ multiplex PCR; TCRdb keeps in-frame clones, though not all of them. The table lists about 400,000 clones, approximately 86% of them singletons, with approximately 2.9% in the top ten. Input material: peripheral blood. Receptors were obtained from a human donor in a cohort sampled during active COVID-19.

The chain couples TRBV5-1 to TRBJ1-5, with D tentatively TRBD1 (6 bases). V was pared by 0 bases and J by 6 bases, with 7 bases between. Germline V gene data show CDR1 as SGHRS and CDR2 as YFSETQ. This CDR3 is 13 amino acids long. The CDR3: CASSLEGGQPQHF. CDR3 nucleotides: TGCGCCAGCAGCTTGGAAGGGGGTCAGCCCCAGCATTTT.

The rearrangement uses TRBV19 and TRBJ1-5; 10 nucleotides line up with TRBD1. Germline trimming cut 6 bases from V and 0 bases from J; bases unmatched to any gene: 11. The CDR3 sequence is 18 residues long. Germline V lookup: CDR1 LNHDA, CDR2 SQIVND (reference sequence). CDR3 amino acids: CASSRQGALRNSNQPQHF. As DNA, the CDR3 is TGTGCCAGTAGCAGACAGGGGGCACTGAGGAATAGCAATCAGCCCCAGCATTTT.

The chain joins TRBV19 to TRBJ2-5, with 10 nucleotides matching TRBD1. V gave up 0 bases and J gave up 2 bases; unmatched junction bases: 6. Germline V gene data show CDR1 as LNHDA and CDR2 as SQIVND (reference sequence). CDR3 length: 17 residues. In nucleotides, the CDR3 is TGTGCCAGTAGTATAGACCCCCCGGGACAGGGGCAAGAGACCCAGTACTTC. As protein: CASSIDPPGQGQETQYF.

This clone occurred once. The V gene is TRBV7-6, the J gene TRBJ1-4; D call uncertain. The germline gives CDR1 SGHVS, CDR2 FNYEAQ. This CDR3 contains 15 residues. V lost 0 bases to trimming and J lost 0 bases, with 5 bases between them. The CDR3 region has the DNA TGTGCCAGCAGCTTAGCCCCCTCAACTAATGAAAAACTGTTTTTT. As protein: CASSLAPSTNEKLFF.

The chain's CDR3 is CASSPRTSGRKQFF. The DNA of the CDR3 is TGTGCCAGCAGCCCTCGGACTAGCGGGAGAAAACAGTTCTTC. This chain uses TRBV7-8 with TRBJ2-1; TRBD2 agrees at 13 bases. Germline CDR1 is SGHVS and CDR2 is FQNEAQ. This CDR3 comprises 14 residues. The J segment lost 13 bases and the V segment lost 5 bases, leaving 8 bases of the junction unmatched. The variable domain in full, with the rest retrieved from reference TRBV7-8 and TRBJ2-1, is GAGVSQSPRYKVAKRGQDVALRCDPISGHVSLFWYQQALGQGPEFLTYFQNEAQLDKSGLPSDRFFAERPEGSVSTLKIQRTQQEDSAVYLCASSPRTSGRKQFFGPGTRLTVL.

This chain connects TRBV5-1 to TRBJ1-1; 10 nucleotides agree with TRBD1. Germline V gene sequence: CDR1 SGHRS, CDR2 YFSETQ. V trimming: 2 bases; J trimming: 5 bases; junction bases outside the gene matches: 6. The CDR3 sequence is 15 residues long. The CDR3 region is CASSFSTGGGTEAFF. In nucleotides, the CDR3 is TGCGCCAGCAGCTTCTCGACAGGGGGCGGGACTGAAGCTTTCTTT.

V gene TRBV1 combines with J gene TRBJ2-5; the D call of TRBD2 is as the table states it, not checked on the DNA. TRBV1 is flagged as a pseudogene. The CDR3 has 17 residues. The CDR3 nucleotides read TGCACCAGCAGCCAACTATGCGGGCGGGGGGTCCGCGGGACCCAGTACTTC. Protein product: CTSSQLCGRGVRGTQYF.

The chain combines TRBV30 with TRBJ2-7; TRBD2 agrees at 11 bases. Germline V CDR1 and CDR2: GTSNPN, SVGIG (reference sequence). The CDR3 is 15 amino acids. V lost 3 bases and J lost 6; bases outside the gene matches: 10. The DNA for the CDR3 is TGTGCCTGGAGGACCTGGGGTCTAGCGGGAGGCGAGCAGTACTTC. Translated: CAWRTWGLAGGEQYF.